The rows below give T cell receptor beta chains drawn from one sample of a study of cytomegalovirus exposure and HLA in healthy donors. Some clones are missing from TCRdb's copy, which holds only in-frame ones; the method was immunoSEQ multiplex PCR. The sample gives some 170,000 clones, around 77% of which show up once; 1.5% to 2% is in the top ten. The sequencing input was PBMCs. The receptors derive from a woman in her twenties or thirties in good health and CMV-seronegative. The CDR3 runs from the conserved cysteine through the conserved F or W. D genes are given only for firm matches. The size field is filled for only some rows; it gives once, few, many or a size class.

d_gene	v_gene	abundance	j_gene	CDR3aa	CDR3nt
TRBD1	TRBV6-1	.	TRBJ1-1	CASTYRSRGSAEAFF	TGTGCCAGCACTTATCGGTCCAGGGGGAGCGCTGAAGCTTTCTTT
TRBD1	TRBV19	.	TRBJ2-2	CASSVLRGRSGELFF	TGTGCCAGTAGTGTACTCAGGGGGCGATCCGGGGAGCTGTTTTTT
.	TRBV29-1	.	TRBJ2-4	CSVDGGNIQYF	TGCAGCGTTGACGGCGGAAACATTCAGTACTTC
TRBD1	TRBV7-9	.	TRBJ1-6	CASSPGQVYSPLHF	TGTGCCAGCAGCCCGGGACAGGTTTACTCACCCCTCCACTTT
.	TRBV10-3	.	TRBJ1-1	CAGGTGPREAFF	TGTGCCGGCGGAACAGGTCCAAGGGAAGCTTTCTTT
.	TRBV19	.	TRBJ2-5	CASSQREQETQYF	TGTGCCAGTAGTCAACGGGAGCAAGAGACCCAGTACTTC
TRBD1	TRBV11-2	.	TRBJ2-7	CASSTLQGADYEQYF	TGTGCCAGCAGCACCCTACAGGGGGCCGACTACGAGCAGTACTTC
.	TRBV19	.	TRBJ1-1	CASLTRGGDTEAFF	TGTGCCAGCTTAACGCGGGGGGGAGACACTGAAGCTTTCTTT
.	TRBV4-1	once	TRBJ1-1	CASSQVEGLTEAFF	TGCGCCAGCAGCCAAGTGGAGGGATTAACTGAAGCTTTCTTT
.	TRBV6-1	.	TRBJ2-3	CASSALDYTDTQYF	TGTGCCAGCAGTGCTCTAGATTACACAGATACGCAGTATTTT
.	TRBV19	.	TRBJ1-3	CASSTRTAWANTIYF	TGTGCCAGTAGTACGAGGACTGCTTGGGCAAACACCATATATTTT
TRBD1	TRBV7-9	.	TRBJ1-2	CASSLGQGGGYTF	TGTGCCAGCAGCCTGGGACAGGGGGGAGGCTACACCTTC
TRBD2	TRBV4-1	.	TRBJ2-7	CASSQDGGYEQYF	TGCGCCAGCAGCCAAGACGGGGGGTACGAGCAGTACTTC
TRBD2	TRBV30	once	TRBJ2-3	CAWFGSGREDTQYF	TGTGCCTGGTTCGGTAGCGGGAGGGAAGATACGCAGTATTTT
.	TRBV6-5	.	TRBJ1-1	CASSPGGEEAFF	TGTGCCAGCAGTCCCGGGGGTGAAGAAGCTTTCTTT
TRBD1	TRBV7-2	.	TRBJ1-5	CASSPQGVSNQPQHF	TGTGCCAGCAGCCCACAGGGGGTTAGCAATCAGCCCCAGCATTTT
.	TRBV7-7	.	TRBJ2-5	CASSLGGGITTQETQYF	TGTGCCAGCAGCTTAGGGGGCGGGATCACCACCCAAGAGACCCAGTACTTC
TRBD2	TRBV7-9	.	TRBJ2-1	CASSLNGLAGGHEQFF	TGTGCCAGCAGCTTAAACGGACTAGCGGGAGGTCATGAGCAGTTCTTC
TRBD2	TRBV29-1	.	TRBJ2-5	CSVEDQTSGREETQYF	TGCAGCGTTGAAGATCAGACTAGCGGGAGGGAAGAGACCCAGTACTTC
TRBD1	TRBV7-9	.	TRBJ2-3	CASSLLTGSADTQYF	TGTGCCAGCAGCTTATTGACAGGGAGCGCAGATACGCAGTATTTT
.	TRBV7-2	.	TRBJ2-1	CASSLDYTKQFF	TGTGCCAGCAGCTTAGATTACACTAAGCAGTTCTTC
TRBD2	TRBV5-8	.	TRBJ2-1	CASSSTSGSYNEQFF	TGTGCCAGCAGCTCAACTAGCGGCTCCTACAATGAGCAGTTCTTC
TRBD2	TRBV7-2	.	TRBJ2-5	CASSLRTSGQETQYF	TGTGCCAGCAGCTTACGGACTAGCGGCCAAGAGACCCAGTACTTC
TRBD1	TRBV5-1	.	TRBJ2-7	CASSLSWTGTYEQYF	TGCGCCAGCAGCCTGAGTTGGACAGGAACCTACGAGCAGTACTTC
TRBD2	TRBV6-4	.	TRBJ2-3	CASSTGGLADKADTQYF	TGTGCCAGCAGCACCGGGGGACTAGCGGACAAGGCAGATACGCAGTATTTT
.	TRBV2	.	TRBJ1-1	CASSVQVTNTEAFF	TGTGCCAGCAGCGTACAAGTTACGAACACTGAAGCTTTCTTT
TRBD2	TRBV7-9	few	TRBJ2-3	CASSLGSNWGLDADTQYF	TGTGCCAGCAGCTTAGGGAGTAATTGGGGACTAGATGCAGATACGCAGTATTTT
.	TRBV28	.	TRBJ1-5	CASSQVVNQPQHF	TGTGCCAGCAGCCAGGTCGTTAATCAGCCCCAGCATTTT
.	TRBV2	.	TRBJ1-1	CASSEGRQGRSANTEAFF	TGTGCCAGCAGTGAAGGTCGGCAGGGAAGGAGCGCGAACACTGAAGCTTTCTTT
TRBD2	TRBV18	.	TRBJ2-3	CASSSLAGVTDTQYF	TGTGCCAGCTCATCGCTAGCGGGAGTAACGGATACGCAGTATTTT
.	TRBV4-1	.	TRBJ2-7	CASSQPTRGEYEQYF	TGCGCCAGCAGCCAACCGACTAGAGGGGAGTACGAGCAGTACTTC
TRBD1	TRBV11-1	.	TRBJ1-3	CASSNGGRGPSLSGNTIYF	TGTGCCAGCAGCAACGGCGGAAGGGGGCCATCACTCTCTGGAAACACCATATATTTT
.	TRBV9	.	TRBJ1-1	CASSVDQVVNTEAFF	TGTGCCAGCAGCGTAGATCAGGTCGTGAACACTGAAGCTTTCTTT
.	TRBV2	.	TRBJ1-4	CASRRVSNEKLFF	TGTGCCAGCAGGAGGGTTTCTAATGAAAAACTGTTTTTT
.	TRBV7-2	few	TRBJ1-2	CASSHGGGYTF	TGTGCCAGCAGCCATGGGGGGGGCTACACCTTC
.	TRBV30	few	TRBJ2-3	CAWSVLIAETDTQYF	TGTGCCTGGAGTGTACTAATAGCGGAAACAGATACGCAGTATTTT
TRBD2	TRBV29-1	.	TRBJ2-7	CSVERLAGDEQYF	TGCAGCGTTGAACGACTAGCGGGAGACGAGCAGTACTTC
.	TRBV5-1	.	TRBJ1-1	CATKEQGSTEAFF	TGCGCCACCAAAGAGCAGGGGAGCACTGAAGCTTTCTTT
.	TRBV4-1	.	TRBJ1-5	CASSQEFRVFNQPQHF	TGCGCCAGCAGCCAAGAGTTCAGGGTCTTCAATCAGCCCCAGCATTTT
TRBD1	TRBV2	.	TRBJ1-3	CASSEVGVWGTDTIYF	TGTGCCAGCAGTGAAGTTGGGGTTTGGGGGACAGACACCATATATTTT
TRBD1	TRBV7-2	.	TRBJ2-1	CASSLDPGTGYNEQFF	TGTGCCAGCAGCTTAGATCCCGGGACAGGCTACAATGAGCAGTTCTTC
TRBD2	TRBV28	.	TRBJ2-7	CASSLSGRNREQYF	TGTGCCAGCAGTCTCAGCGGGAGAAATCGAGAGCAGTACTTC
.	TRBV6-5	.	TRBJ1-1	CASSYNREREAFF	TGTGCCAGCAGTTACAATCGAGAGAGGGAGGCTTTCTTT
.	TRBV5-1	.	TRBJ1-4	CASSLTGTNNEKLFF	TGCGCCAGCAGCCTAACCGGGACAAATAATGAAAAACTGTTTTTT
.	TRBV9	.	TRBJ1-4	CASSVGGLNEKLFF	TGTGCCAGCAGCGTTGGGGGCCTGAATGAAAAACTGTTTTTT
.	TRBV7-9	.	TRBJ1-6	CASSFTRDSPLHF	TGTGCCAGCAGCTTTACGAGGGATTCACCCCTCCACTTT
.	TRBV27	medium-sized	TRBJ1-5	CASSLFFPAVNQPQHF	TGTGCCAGCAGTTTATTTTTTCCGGCGGTTAATCAGCCCCAGCATTTT
TRBD1	TRBV5-6	few	TRBJ1-5	CASSFWDRGVGQPQHF	TGTGCCAGCAGCTTTTGGGACAGGGGAGTGGGGCAGCCCCAGCATTTT
TRBD2	TRBV29-1	few	TRBJ2-1	CSGLELLLAGGQEQFF	TGCAGCGGCTTGGAATTGTTGCTAGCGGGGGGGCAGGAGCAGTTCTTC
TRBD2	TRBV5-6	few	TRBJ2-3	CASSIGLAGATDTQYF	TGTGCCAGCAGCATCGGACTAGCGGGGGCCACAGATACGCAGTATTTT
.	TRBV27	.	TRBJ1-2	CASSYTGTNYGYTF	TGTGCCAGCAGTTACACCGGGACTAACTATGGCTACACCTTC